Listed below are T cell receptor beta chains from one sample, sequenced in a study of shared clonotypes between healthy human individuals. Assay used: immunoSEQ multiplex PCR; TCRdb lists only in-frame clones, some missing. Of roughly 810,000 clones in the sample, just over 95% were seen once. The sequenced material came from naive CD8+ T cells sorted from blood. The receptors stem from a man aged 30 to 39 in good health. CDR3s include the opening cysteine and the closing phenylalanine or tryptophan. A D gene is named only where the DNA matches it firmly. Clone sizes are given selectively: once, few, many, or a class where the clone is expanded.

v_gene: TRBV7-8; d_gene: TRBD1; abundance: .; j_gene: TRBJ2-7; CDR3aa: CASSRQGLYEQYF; CDR3nt: TGTGCCAGCAGCAGACAGGGTCTGTACGAGCAGTACTTC
v_gene: TRBV27; d_gene: .; abundance: .; j_gene: TRBJ1-1; CDR3aa: CASSAGPEAFF; CDR3nt: TGTGCCAGCAGTGCGGGCCCTGAAGCTTTCTTT
v_gene: TRBV2; d_gene: .; abundance: .; j_gene: TRBJ2-2; CDR3aa: CASRMAGELFF; CDR3nt: TGTGCCAGCAGAATGGCCGGGGAGCTGTTTTTT
v_gene: TRBV10-3; d_gene: .; abundance: few; j_gene: TRBJ2-2; CDR3aa: CAIRGINTGELFF; CDR3nt: TGTGCCATCCGGGGGATCAACACCGGGGAGCTGTTTTTT
v_gene: TRBV20-1; d_gene: .; abundance: .; j_gene: TRBJ2-1; CDR3aa: CSADTYNEQFF; CDR3nt: TGCAGTGCGGACACCTACAATGAGCAGTTCTTC
v_gene: TRBV28; d_gene: .; abundance: .; j_gene: TRBJ1-5; CDR3aa: CASSFDSNQPQHF; CDR3nt: TGTGCCAGCAGTTTCGATAGCAATCAGCCCCAGCATTTT
v_gene: TRBV10-1; d_gene: .; abundance: .; j_gene: TRBJ2-3; CDR3aa: CASSLSRDGTDTQYF; CDR3nt: TGCGCCAGCAGTCTCTCCAGGGACGGCACAGATACGCAGTATTTT
v_gene: TRBV11-2; d_gene: TRBD2; abundance: .; j_gene: TRBJ2-1; CDR3aa: CASSGLAGVYEQFF; CDR3nt: TGTGCCAGCAGCGGACTAGCGGGAGTCTATGAGCAGTTCTTC
v_gene: TRBV13; d_gene: TRBD1; abundance: .; j_gene: TRBJ2-7; CDR3aa: CASSHSTPLQGATYEQYF; CDR3nt: TGTGCCAGCAGCCACAGCACCCCACTACAGGGGGCGACCTACGAGCAGTACTTC
v_gene: TRBV30; d_gene: TRBD1; abundance: .; j_gene: TRBJ2-1; CDR3aa: CAWTTQGNEQFF; CDR3nt: TGTGCCTGGACTACACAGGGGAATGAGCAGTTCTTC
v_gene: TRBV4-1; d_gene: .; abundance: .; j_gene: TRBJ2-7; CDR3aa: CASSQDVGTYEQYF; CDR3nt: TGCGCCAGCAGCCAAGATGTGGGGACCTACGAGCAGTACTTC
v_gene: TRBV6-4; d_gene: .; abundance: .; j_gene: TRBJ1-1; CDR3aa: CASSPSPGANTEAFF; CDR3nt: TGTGCCAGCAGTCCCTCTCCCGGGGCTAACACTGAAGCTTTCTTT
v_gene: TRBV9; d_gene: .; abundance: .; j_gene: TRBJ2-7; CDR3aa: CASSVAWGSNYEQYF; CDR3nt: TGTGCCAGCAGCGTAGCTTGGGGGAGTAACTACGAGCAGTACTTC
v_gene: TRBV2; d_gene: TRBD2; abundance: .; j_gene: TRBJ2-1; CDR3aa: CASSESLAGVGWGEQFF; CDR3nt: TGTGCCAGCAGTGAGTCACTAGCGGGAGTTGGGTGGGGTGAGCAGTTCTTC
v_gene: TRBV7-9; d_gene: .; abundance: .; j_gene: TRBJ1-4; CDR3aa: CASSRGDIRNYGKLFF; CDR3nt: TGTGCCAGCAGCCGAGGCGACATCAGGAATTATGGAAAACTGTTTTTT
v_gene: TRBV6-5; d_gene: .; abundance: .; j_gene: TRBJ1-2; CDR3aa: CASSYSSEVDGYTF; CDR3nt: TGTGCCAGCAGTTACTCGAGTGAAGTCGATGGCTACACCTTC
v_gene: TRBV29-1; d_gene: TRBD2; abundance: .; j_gene: TRBJ2-7; CDR3aa: CSVEWSLAGGSYEQYF; CDR3nt: TGCAGCGTTGAATGGTCACTAGCGGGTGGCTCCTACGAGCAGTACTTC
v_gene: TRBV27; d_gene: .; abundance: .; j_gene: TRBJ1-1; CDR3aa: CASSLQMNTEAFF; CDR3nt: TGTGCCAGCAGTCTACAGATGAACACTGAAGCTTTCTTT
v_gene: TRBV6-5; d_gene: TRBD1; abundance: .; j_gene: TRBJ1-6; CDR3aa: CASSLGDRVSPLHF; CDR3nt: TGTGCCAGCAGTTTGGGGGACAGGGTCTCACCCCTCCACTTT
v_gene: TRBV19; d_gene: .; abundance: .; j_gene: TRBJ1-5; CDR3aa: CASSMRTETWPQHF; CDR3nt: TGTGCCAGTAGTATGCGGACGGAGACATGGCCCCAGCATTTT
v_gene: TRBV29-1; d_gene: TRBD2; abundance: .; j_gene: TRBJ2-5; CDR3aa: CSVELAGRETQYF; CDR3nt: TGCAGCGTTGAACTAGCGGGAAGGGAGACCCAGTACTTC
v_gene: TRBV28; d_gene: .; abundance: .; j_gene: TRBJ1-5; CDR3aa: CASSLEGRTQGNQPQHF; CDR3nt: TGTGCCAGCAGTTTAGAAGGCAGGACCCAAGGGAATCAGCCCCAGCATTTT